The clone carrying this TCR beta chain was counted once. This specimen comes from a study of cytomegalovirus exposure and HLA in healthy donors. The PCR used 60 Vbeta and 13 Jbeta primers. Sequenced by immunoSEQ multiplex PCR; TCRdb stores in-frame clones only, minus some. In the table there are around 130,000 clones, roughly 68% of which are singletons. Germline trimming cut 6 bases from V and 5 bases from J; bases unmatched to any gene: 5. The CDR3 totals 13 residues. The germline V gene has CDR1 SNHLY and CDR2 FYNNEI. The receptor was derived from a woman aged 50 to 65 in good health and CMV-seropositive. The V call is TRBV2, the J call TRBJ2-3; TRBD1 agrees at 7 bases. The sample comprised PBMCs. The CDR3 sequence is CASRGTVGDTQYF. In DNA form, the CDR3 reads TGTGCCAGCAGGGGGACAGTTGGAGATACGCAGTATTTT.